This is a list of T cell receptor beta chains from one sample in a study of T cell responses to AZD1222 COVID-19 vaccine. The data were produced by immunoSEQ multiplex PCR, yet TCRdb's version contains in-frame clones alone and is incomplete. This sample has over 100,000 clones, with around 90% found just once. Material: peripheral blood, obtained on day 0 of MenACWY control vaccination. The receptor source for this set is an adult in good health. CDR3s include the opening cysteine and the closing phenylalanine or tryptophan. D genes are given only for firm matches. The size field is filled for only some rows; it gives once, few, many or a size class.

J gene | D gene | clone size | V gene | CDR3 DNA | CDR3 protein
TRBJ2-1 | - | few | TRBV9 | TGTGCCAGCAGCGCGGACGGGGGCTCCTACAATGAGCAGTTCTTC | CASSADGGSYNEQFF
TRBJ1-1 | TRBD1 | - | TRBV30 | TGTGCCTGGACGACAGGGTATAACACTGAAGCTTTCTTT | CAWTTGYNTEAFF
TRBJ1-2 | TRBD1 | - | TRBV6-1 | TGTGCCAGCAGTGGCCGGGACAGGAGCCACCTCTATGGCTACACCTTC | CASSGRDRSHLYGYTF
TRBJ1-3 | - | once | TRBV3-1/TRBV3-2 | TGTGCCAGCAGCGCGAAGGGAAGAGGAAACACCATATATTTT | CASSAKGRGNTIYF
TRBJ1-1 | - | few | TRBV23-1 | TGCGCCAGCAGTTTGCCTGGGGGGTCTGAAGCTTTCTTT | CASSLPGGSEAFF
TRBJ1-6 | - | - | TRBV7-2 | TGTGCCAGCAGCCCCTCCTGGGGTGGGTCACCCCTCCACTTT | CASSPSWGGSPLHF
TRBJ1-5 | - | - | TRBV5-8 | TGTGCCAGCAGCTTGAATCCGCGAGAGGTTAGCAATCAGCCCCAGCATTTT | CASSLNPREVSNQPQHF
TRBJ2-3 | TRBD2 | - | TRBV7-2 | TGTGCCAGCAGCTCAGCGGGGGCTAGCACAGATACGCAGTATTTT | CASSSAGASTDTQYF
TRBJ1-5 | TRBD1 | - | TRBV24-1 | TGTGCCACCAGTGAGTGGGACAGGGTGGGAAGCAATCAGCCCCAGCATTTT | CATSEWDRVGSNQPQHF
TRBJ2-5 | - | - | TRBV24-1 | TGTGCCACCAGTGATTTAGGGGACCAAGAGACCCAGTACTTC | CATSDLGDQETQYF
TRBJ2-7 | - | - | TRBV6-5 | TGTGCCAGCAGGGCCTCCTACGAGCAGTACTTC | CASRASYEQYF
TRBJ2-7 | TRBD2 | - | TRBV10-3 | TGTGCCATCTCCGTAGGTGGGGGGGAAAGCTACGAGCAGTACTTC | CAISVGGGESYEQYF
TRBJ1-6 | - | once | TRBV7-2 | TGTGCCAGCAGCGCAGGGGTCCGGTCACCCCTCCACTTT | CASSAGVRSPLHF
TRBJ1-5 | - | - | TRBV28 | TGTGCCAGCAGACTCATGGGGGGGGCCCAATTGCCCCAGCATTTT | CASRLMGGAQLPQHF
TRBJ2-1 | - | few | TRBV7-2 | TGTGCCAGCAGCTCATACTATGACAATGAGCAGTTCTTC | CASSSYYDNEQFF
TRBJ1-1 | TRBD1 | - | TRBV5-1 | TGCGCCAGCAGCCCGGGACAGACTAACACTGAAGCTTTCTTT | CASSPGQTNTEAFF
TRBJ2-7 | - | - | TRBV5-1 | TGCGCCAGCAGCTTGGAGGCATTGTTTGCCTACGAGCAGTACTTC | CASSLEALFAYEQYF
TRBJ2-1 | TRBD2 | - | TRBV3-1/TRBV3-2 | TGTGCCAGCAGCCTGAAGGGGGGAACGGCAGAGACTAGCGGGTTATCCTACAATGAGCAGTTCTTC | CASSLKGGTAETSGLSYNEQFF
TRBJ1-3 | - | - | TRBV3-1/TRBV3-2 | TGTGCCAGCAGCCCAGGAATCCGAAACACCATATATTTT | CASSPGIRNTIYF
TRBJ2-5 | TRBD1 | - | TRBV5-4 | TGTGCCAGCAGCCTAGCAAGGGGGCGGGAGACCCAGTACTTC | CASSLARGRETQYF
TRBJ1-4 | TRBD1 | - | TRBV15 | TGTGCCACCAGCAGTTTCACGACAGGGGGCGATGAAAAACTGTTTTTT | CATSSFTTGGDEKLFF
TRBJ2-1 | - | - | TRBV6-4 | TGTGCCAGCAGTGACGCCGGGGGGCAAGGTGAGCAGTTCTTC | CASSDAGGQGEQFF
TRBJ2-1 | - | - | TRBV28 | TGTGCCAGCAGTTTCCGGCAGGGCGCCAGGAATGAGCAGTTCTTC | CASSFRQGARNEQFF
TRBJ2-2 | TRBD2 | - | TRBV30 | TGTGCCTGGAGTGTACCCGGGACTAGCACCGGGGAGCTGTTTTTT | CAWSVPGTSTGELFF
TRBJ2-5 | - | - | TRBV12-3/TRBV12-4 | TGTGCCAGCAGTTCGGGGATCCAAGAGACCCAGTACTTC | CASSSGIQETQYF
TRBJ2-1 | TRBD2 | - | TRBV10-3 | TGTGCCATCAGTCCTAGCGGGAGGCCCAATGAGCAGTTCTTC | CAISPSGRPNEQFF
TRBJ1-6 | - | - | TRBV5-1 | TGCGCCAGCAGCTTGGAGTCAGGGGCGATATATAATTCACCCCTCCACTTT | CASSLESGAIYNSPLHF
TRBJ2-2 | TRBD1 | once | TRBV27 | TGTGCCAGCAGGGCGGCGAACAGGGGCTGGACCGGGGAGCTGTTTTTT | CASRAANRGWTGELFF
TRBJ1-2 | TRBD1 | - | TRBV28 | TGTGCCAGCAACCCGACAGGGTATGGCTACACCTTC | CASNPTGYGYTF
TRBJ2-2 | TRBD2 | - | TRBV6-5 | TGTGCCAGCAGCCCGGGGACTAGAGAATCCGGGGAGCTGTTTTTT | CASSPGTRESGELFF
TRBJ2-7 | - | once | TRBV5-1 | TGCGCCAGCAGCTTGTCAGCGGGTGGCTCCTACGAGCAGTACTTC | CASSLSAGGSYEQYF
TRBJ1-2 | TRBD1 | - | TRBV4-1 | TGCGCCAGCAGCCAAAACTGGGTGTTTGGACCGGGACAGGGTAGGGATTTTTATGGCTACACCTTC | CASSQNWVFGPGQGRDFYGYTF
TRBJ2-2 | - | - | TRBV6-4 | TGTGCCAGCAGTGTGTTCGGGGGCAACGGGGAGCTGTTTTTT | CASSVFGGNGELFF
TRBJ1-5 | - | once | TRBV6-2/TRBV6-3 | TGTGCCAGCAGTTACCCGCAAGAACCCGACAGTAGCAATCAGCCCCAGCATTTT | CASSYPQEPDSSNQPQHF
TRBJ2-5 | - | - | TRBV7-2 | TGTGCCAGCAGCGGAACCCTGGCAGGGAGGTCGGGAGAGACCCAGTACTTC | CASSGTLAGRSGETQYF
TRBJ2-1 | - | - | TRBV10-3 | TGTGCCACGACACTACCTGGGGGGGAGCAGTTCTTC | CATTLPGGEQFF
TRBJ2-2 | - | - | TRBV30 | TGTGCCTGGAGTGTAGGGGGGGAGCTGTTTTTT | CAWSVGGELFF
TRBJ1-5 | - | once | TRBV7-8 | TGTGCCAGCAGCTTAGGTGGGGATCAGCCCCAGCATTTT | CASSLGGDQPQHF
TRBJ1-1 | - | few | TRBV30 | TGTGCCTGGAGTCGGGGAGCCCTGGGGACTGAAGCTTTCTTT | CAWSRGALGTEAFF
TRBJ2-1 | TRBD2 | once | TRBV3-1/TRBV3-2 | TGTGCCAGCAGCCAAGTAATGGGCGGGGGGTTGTACAATGAGCAGTTCTTC | CASSQVMGGGLYNEQFF
TRBJ2-3 | - | - | TRBV3-1/TRBV3-2 | TGTGCCAGCAGCCAAGCGGCGTCAGATACGCAGTATTTT | CASSQAASDTQYF
TRBJ2-7 | TRBD1 | - | TRBV4-3 | TGCGCCAGCAGCCAAGAAGACAGGGCATCCTACGAGCAGTACTTC | CASSQEDRASYEQYF
TRBJ1-2 | TRBD1 | - | TRBV24-1 | TGTGCCACCAGTGACCCTATCCGGACAGGGTCCTATGGCTACACCTTC | CATSDPIRTGSYGYTF
TRBJ2-3 | - | once | TRBV7-2 | TGTGCCAGCAGCTTATCCCGATCCGGCACAGATACGCAGTATTTT | CASSLSRSGTDTQYF
TRBJ1-2 | - | - | TRBV7-9 | TGTGCCAGCAGCTTAGCGCTTGGGACCGCTGATGGCTACACCTTC | CASSLALGTADGYTF
TRBJ1-1 | - | - | TRBV2 | TGTTCTACAGCCCTAACGGGGGGTGAAGCTTTCTTT | CSTALTGGEAFF
TRBJ2-3 | TRBD1 | - | TRBV6-6 | TGTGCCAGCAGTCGAAGACCGGGACAGGTTACAGATACGCAGTATTTT | CASSRRPGQVTDTQYF
TRBJ1-5 | - | - | TRBV30 | TGTGCCTGGAGTAGTCGGTCAAGCAATCAGCCCCAGCATTTT | CAWSSRSSNQPQHF
TRBJ2-7 | - | - | TRBV19 | TGTGCCAGTAGTAACTATGGGTGGGAGATGGACAACGAGCAGTACTTC | CASSNYGWEMDNEQYF
TRBJ2-7 | - | - | TRBV4-3 | TGCGCCAGCAGCCAAGATCTCAGGTCCTACGAGCAGTACTTC | CASSQDLRSYEQYF
TRBJ2-2 | - | many | TRBV4-3 | TGCGCCAGCAGCCAAGAGGGGGCAAATCGACCCACCGGGGAGCTGTTTTTT | CASSQEGANRPTGELFF
TRBJ2-7 | TRBD1 | - | TRBV2 | TGTGCCAGCAGTGAGGCCGGGACAGGAGCGTACTTC | CASSEAGTGAYF